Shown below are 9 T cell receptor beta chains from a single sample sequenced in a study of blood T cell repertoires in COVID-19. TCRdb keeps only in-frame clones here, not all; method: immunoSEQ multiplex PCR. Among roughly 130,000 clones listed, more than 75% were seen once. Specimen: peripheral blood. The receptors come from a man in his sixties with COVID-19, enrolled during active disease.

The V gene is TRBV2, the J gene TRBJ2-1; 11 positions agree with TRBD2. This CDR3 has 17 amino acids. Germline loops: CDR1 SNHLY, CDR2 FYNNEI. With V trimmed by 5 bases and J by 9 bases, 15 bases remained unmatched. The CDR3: CASSRSRTSGSLAEQFF. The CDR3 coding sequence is TGTGCCAGCAGTCGGAGCAGGACTAGCGGGTCCTTGGCTGAGCAGTTCTTC.

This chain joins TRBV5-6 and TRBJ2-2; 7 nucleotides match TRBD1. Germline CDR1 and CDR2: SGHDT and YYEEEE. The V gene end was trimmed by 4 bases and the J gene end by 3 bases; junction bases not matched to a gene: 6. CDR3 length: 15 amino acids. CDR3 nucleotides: TGTGCCAGCAGCCCGGACAGGTTGGACACCGGGGAGCTGTTTTTT. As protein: CASSPDRLDTGELFF.

The CDR3 is CASSQPDRGTEAFF. The DNA of the CDR3 is TGTGCCAGCAGCCAACCGGACAGGGGTACTGAAGCTTTCTTT. The chain recombines TRBV3-1 (or the pseudogene TRBV3-2) with TRBJ1-1, with TRBD1 identical over 9 bases. The junction had 3 bases not matched to a gene; V was cut back by 2 bases and J by 5 bases. From germline, CDR1 is LGHDT and CDR2 YNNKEL (reference sequence). This CDR3 spans 14 amino acids.

The CDR3 region is CASSPQMAGPSEQYF. In nucleotides, the CDR3 is TGTGCCAGCTCACCACAGATGGCAGGGCCCAGCGAGCAGTACTTC. The genes are TRBV18 and TRBJ2-7; D is possibly TRBD1 (5 bases). The CDR3 is 15 residues long. Germline V gene lookup returns CDR1 KGHSH and CDR2 LQKENI. With 1 base removed from V and 6 bases from J, the gap between germline ends came to 16 bases.

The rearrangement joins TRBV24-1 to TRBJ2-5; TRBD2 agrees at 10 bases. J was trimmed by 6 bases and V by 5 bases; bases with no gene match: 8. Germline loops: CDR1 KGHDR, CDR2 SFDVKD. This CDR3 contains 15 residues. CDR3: CATSVSLAGEKTQYF. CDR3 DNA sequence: TGTGCCACCAGTGTCTCCCTAGCGGGAGAGAAGACCCAGTACTTC.

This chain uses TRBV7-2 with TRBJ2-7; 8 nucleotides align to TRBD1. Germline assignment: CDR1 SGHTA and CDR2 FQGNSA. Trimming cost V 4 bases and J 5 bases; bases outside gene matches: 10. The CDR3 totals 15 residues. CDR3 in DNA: TGTGCCAGCAGCTCTATCGGGACAGGAAGGGACGAGCAGTACTTC. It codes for CASSSIGTGRDEQYF. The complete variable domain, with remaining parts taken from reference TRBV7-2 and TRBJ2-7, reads GAGVSQSPSNKVTEKGKDVELRCDPISGHTALYWYRQSLGQGLEFLIYFQGNSAPDKSGLPSDRFSAERTGGSVSTLTIQRTQQEDSAVYLCASSSIGTGRDEQYFGPGTRLTVT.

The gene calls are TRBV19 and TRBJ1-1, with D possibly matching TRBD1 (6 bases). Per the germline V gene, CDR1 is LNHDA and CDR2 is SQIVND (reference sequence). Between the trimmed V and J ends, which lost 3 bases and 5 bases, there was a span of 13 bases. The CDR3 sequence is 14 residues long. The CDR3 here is CASSISFRGTEAFF. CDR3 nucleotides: TGTGCCAGTAGTATCAGTTTCAGGGGTACTGAAGCTTTCTTT.

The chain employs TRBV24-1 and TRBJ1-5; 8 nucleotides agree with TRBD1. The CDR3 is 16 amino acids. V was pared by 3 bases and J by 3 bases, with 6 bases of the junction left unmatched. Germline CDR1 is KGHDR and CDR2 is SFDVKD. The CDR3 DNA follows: TGTGCCACCAGTGATCACAGACAGGGGTTCAATCAGCCCCAGCATTTT. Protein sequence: CATSDHRQGFNQPQHF.

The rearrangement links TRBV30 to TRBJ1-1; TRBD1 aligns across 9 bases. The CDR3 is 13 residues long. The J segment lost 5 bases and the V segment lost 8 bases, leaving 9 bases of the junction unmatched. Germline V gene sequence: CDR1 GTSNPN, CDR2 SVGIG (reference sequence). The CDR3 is CAIGRGQGTEAFF. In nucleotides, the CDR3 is TGTGCCATCGGCCGGGGACAGGGAACTGAAGCTTTCTTT.